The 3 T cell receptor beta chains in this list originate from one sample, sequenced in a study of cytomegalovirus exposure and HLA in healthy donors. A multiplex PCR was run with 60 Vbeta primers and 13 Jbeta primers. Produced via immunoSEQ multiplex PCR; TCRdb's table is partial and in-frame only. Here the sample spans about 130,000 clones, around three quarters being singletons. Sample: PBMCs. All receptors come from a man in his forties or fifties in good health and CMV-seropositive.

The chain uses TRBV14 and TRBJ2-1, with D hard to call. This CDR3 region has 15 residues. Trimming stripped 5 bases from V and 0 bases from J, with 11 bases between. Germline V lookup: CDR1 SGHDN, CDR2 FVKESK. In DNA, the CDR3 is TGTGCCAGCAGCTTCCGAGTAAGCTCCTACAATGAGCAGTTCTTC. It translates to CASSFRVSSYNEQFF.

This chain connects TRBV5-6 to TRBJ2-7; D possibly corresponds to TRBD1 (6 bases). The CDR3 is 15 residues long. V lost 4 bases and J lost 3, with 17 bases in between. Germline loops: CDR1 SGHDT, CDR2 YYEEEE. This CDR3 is CASSPYRDPNYEQYF. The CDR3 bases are TGTGCCAGCAGCCCGTACAGGGATCCGAACTACGAGCAGTACTTC.

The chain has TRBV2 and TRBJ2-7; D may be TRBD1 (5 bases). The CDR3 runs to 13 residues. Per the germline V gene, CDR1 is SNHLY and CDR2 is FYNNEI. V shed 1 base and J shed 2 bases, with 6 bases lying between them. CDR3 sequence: CASSEEGPYEQYF. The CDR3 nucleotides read TGTGCCAGCAGTGAAGAGGGGCCCTACGAGCAGTACTTC. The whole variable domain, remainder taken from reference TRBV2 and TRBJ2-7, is EPEVTQTPSHQVTQMGQEVILRCVPISNHLYFYWYRQILGQKVEFLVSFYNNEISEKSEIFDDQFSVERPDGSNFTLKIRSTKLEDSAMYFCASSEEGPYEQYFGPGTRLTVT.